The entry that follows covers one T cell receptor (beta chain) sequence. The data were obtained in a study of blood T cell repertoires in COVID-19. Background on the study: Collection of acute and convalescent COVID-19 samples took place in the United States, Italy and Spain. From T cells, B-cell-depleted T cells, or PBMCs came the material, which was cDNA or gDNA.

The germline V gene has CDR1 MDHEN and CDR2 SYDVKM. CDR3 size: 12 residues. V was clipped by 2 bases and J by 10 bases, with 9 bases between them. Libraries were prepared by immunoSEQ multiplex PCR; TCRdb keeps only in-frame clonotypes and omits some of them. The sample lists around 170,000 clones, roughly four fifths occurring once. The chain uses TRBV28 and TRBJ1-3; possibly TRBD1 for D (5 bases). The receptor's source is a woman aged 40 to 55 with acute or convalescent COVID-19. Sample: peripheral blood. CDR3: CASSLGDSTIYF. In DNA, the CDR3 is TGTGCCAGCAGTTTAGGAGACAGTACCATATATTTT.